The 16 T cell receptor beta chains given below trace back to one sample, sequenced in a study of T cells in Graves' hyperthyroidism and ophthalmopathy (dated by TCRdb to between 2017 and 2020). Preparation of the library involved multiplex PCR. Instrument used: Illumina HiSeq 2000. TCR beta CDR3 regions were amplified from RNA transcripts. The TCR CDR3 was subjected to a first round of RT-PCR using the HTBI primer set and the Qiagen OneStep RT-PCR kit. TCRdb redid the processing of the public reads, applying fastp at Q25 and MiXCR, and retained in-frame beta chains. Identical CDR3 proteins give one entry, which carries the most common genes and DNA. Within this sample are more than 300,000 distinct CDR3 sequences, with about 15% of them counted one time only. The ten largest clonotypes hold about a third of the sample. Sequencing used blood. The source of these receptors is a woman aged 25 to 39 with Graves' hyperthyroidism that later progressed to Graves' ophthalmopathy.

The V call is TRBV6-1, the J call TRBJ2-5, with 8 bases that match TRBD2. CDR1 MNHNS and CDR2 SASEGT come from the germline V gene. The CDR3 contains 14 residues. V lost 6 bases and J lost 5; bases outside the gene matches: 8. The CDR3 DNA sequence: TGTGCCAGCAGGGGCGGGAGGCCCGGGGAGACCCAGTACTTC. Amino acid sequence: CASRGGRPGETQYF.

This clonotype was picked up many times. This chain joins TRBV20-1 and TRBJ1-1; tentatively, D is TRBD1 (5 bases). Between the trimmed V and J ends, which lost 6 bases and 3 bases, there was a span of 20 bases. From germline, CDR1 is DFQATT and CDR2 SNEGSKA (reference sequence). The CDR3 spans 15 residues. CDR3 amino acids: CSAQVRGRMDTEAFF. CDR3 in DNA: TGCAGTGCACAAGTTCGGGGGAGGATGGACACTGAAGCTTTCTTT.

There are many counts of this clonotype. The rearrangement links TRBV10-2 to TRBJ1-6; no firm D call. The V end lost 6 bases, the J end lost 8 bases, and 11 bases lay between the germline ends. The CDR3 has 13 residues. Germline CDR1 WSHSY, CDR2 SAAADI. CDR3 sequence (DNA): TGCGCCAGCAGAACCAGTGACTATTCACCCCTCCACTTT. Residues: CASRTSDYSPLHF.

The chain is built from TRBV27 and TRBJ1-2; D may be TRBD1 (6 bases). Germline lookup yields CDR1 MNHEY and CDR2 SMNVEV (reference sequence). V gave up 6 bases and J gave up 8 bases, with 19 bases separating them. This CDR3 has 14 residues. The CDR3 loop reads CASREAGARYGYTF. CDR3 bases: TGTGCCAGCAGAGAGGCGGGGGCTCGCTACGGCTACACCTTC.

This sequence joins TRBV6-2 or TRBV6-3 and TRBJ2-1; 8 bases map to TRBD2. Trimming removed 0 bases from V and 3 bases from J; junction bases left unmatched: 10. The CDR3 has 18 residues. Germline loops: CDR1 MNHEY, CDR2 SVGEGT. CDR3 loop: CASSYSLPAGGFYNEQFF. CDR3 coding DNA: TGTGCCAGCAGTTACTCACTCCCCGCGGGAGGATTCTACAATGAGCAGTTCTTC.

In the case of this clonotype: One junction end does not reproduce the germline sequence, and a read error may be involved. The chain couples TRBV20-1 to TRBJ1-6, with D unclear. This CDR3 comprises 15 residues. CDR1 is DFQATT and CDR2 is SNEGSKA in the germline V gene (reference sequence). DNA of the CDR3: TGCAGTACTAGAGCTCTCGGACGGCTAAATTCACCCCTCCACTTT. Encoded protein: CSTRALGRLNSPLHF.

The rearrangement uses TRBV5-1 and TRBJ2-5; D may match TRBD1 or TRBD2 (6 bases each). V lost 5 bases and J 3 bases, leaving 8 bases between the germline ends. Germline lookup yields CDR1 SGHRS and CDR2 YFSETQ. The CDR3 consists of 12 residues. The CDR3 sequence is CASSRGEETQYF. CDR3 DNA: TGCGCCAGCAGTAGGGGGGAAGAGACCCAGTACTTC.

This clonotype has ten or more counts. This chain joins TRBV3-1 and TRBJ1-1; D may be TRBD1 (6 bases). This CDR3 is built from 15 residues. CDR1 and CDR2 from the germline V gene are LGHDT and YNNKEL (reference sequence). V lost 1 base and J lost 1, with 10 bases in between. CDR3 amino acids: CASSQAGAPNTEAFF. The CDR3 bases are TGTGCCAGCAGCCAAGCAGGGGCCCCGAACACTGAAGCTTTCTTT.

Many counts were recorded for this clonotype. V usage is TRBV28 and J usage is TRBJ2-7; TRBD2 aligns across 13 bases. The germline CDR1 and CDR2 sequences are MDHEN and SYDVKM. This CDR3 region has 15 residues. V trimming: 5 bases; J trimming: 7 bases; junction bases outside the gene matches: 8. The CDR3: CASSPQGTSGTEQYF. The CDR3 DNA follows: TGTGCCAGCAGTCCCCAAGGGACTAGCGGGACTGAGCAGTACTTC. Full variable domain (rest looked up from reference TRBV28 and TRBJ2-7): DVKVTQSSRYLVKRTGEKVFLECVQDMDHENMFWYRQDPGLGLRLIYFSYDVKMKEKGDIPEGYSVSREKKERFSLILESASTNQTSMYLCASSPQGTSGTEQYFGPGTRLTVT.

CDR3 coding DNA: TGTGCCAGCACCCATAGTTTCCCAGGATACGAGCAGTACTTC. It translates to CASTHSFPGYEQYF. The chain is built from TRBV19 and TRBJ2-7, with D uncertain. The CDR3 is 14 residues long. Looked up from germline, CDR1 is LNHDA and CDR2 is SQIVND (reference sequence). V gave up 9 bases and J gave up 4 bases, with 19 bases separating them.

This chain joins TRBV19 and TRBJ2-3, with a weak D call TRBD2 (5 bases). V lost 5 bases to trimming and J lost 4 bases, with 16 bases between them. The length of the CDR3 is 15 residues. Germline values: CDR1 LNHDA, CDR2 SQIVND (reference sequence). The CDR3 protein is CASSQDRARADTQYF. The DNA for the CDR3 is TGTGCCAGTAGTCAGGACCGGGCGAGGGCAGATACGCAGTATTTT.

A few counts support this clonotype. The chain couples TRBV7-9 to TRBJ1-5, with 11 bases matching TRBD1. The germline CDR1 and CDR2 sequences are SEHNR and FQNEAQ (reference sequence). Trimming at V came to 5 bases and at J to 4 bases, leaving 16 bases not matched to a gene. The CDR3 runs 19 residues. CDR3 amino acids: CASSRGTGGGVRWNQPQHF. CDR3 sequence (DNA): TGTGCCAGCAGCCGCGGGACAGGGGGGGGGGTAAGGTGGAATCAGCCCCAGCATTTT. Full variable domain (outside the CDR3, taken from reference TRBV7-9 and TRBJ1-5): DTGVSQNPRHKITKRGQNVTFRCDPISEHNRLYWYRQTLGQGPEFLTYFQNEAQLEKSRLLSDRFSAERPKGSFSTLEIQRTEQGDSAMYLCASSRGTGGGVRWNQPQHFGDGTRLSIL.

CDR3: CASSELVGGRSYEQYF. The CDR3 nucleotides read TGTGCCAGCAGTGAATTAGTGGGGGGCCGCTCCTACGAGCAGTACTTC. The rearrangement joins TRBV6-1 to TRBJ2-7; either TRBD1 or TRBD2 may supply D (6 bases each). From germline, CDR1 is MNHNS and CDR2 SASEGT. V was pared by 2 bases and J by 0 bases, with 14 bases between. The CDR3 loop spans 16 amino acids.

This clonotype was found many times. This chain uses TRBV12-3 or TRBV12-4 with TRBJ1-5; the match to TRBD1 covers 10 bases. Trimming at V came to 6 bases and at J to 5 bases, leaving 10 bases not matched to a gene. The CDR3 has 16 amino acids. The CDR3 DNA is TGTGCCAGCAGCCCCAGGGGACAGGGGCGATATCAGCCCCAGCATTTT. This encodes CASSPRGQGRYQPQHF.

The rearrangement uses TRBV29-1 and TRBJ2-2; 12 bases fit TRBD2. The ends lost 1 base at V and 9 bases at J; junction bases unmatched: 15. Germline loops: CDR1 SQVTM, CDR2 ANQGSEA. There are 18 residues in the CDR3. The CDR3 reads CSVEVLAGGPPLGRELFF. In nucleotides, the CDR3 is TGCAGCGTTGAAGTTCTAGCGGGAGGGCCCCCTCTCGGGCGGGAGCTGTTTTTT.

Only a few counts were recorded for this clonotype. The rearrangement links TRBV28 to TRBJ2-6; no reliable D call. CDR3 length: 15 residues. V dropped 5 bases and J dropped 4 bases, with 12 bases sitting between them. Germline V gene sequence: CDR1 MDHEN, CDR2 SYDVKM. CDR3 bases: TGTGCCAGCAGTCGCAAACCCCCCGGGGCCAACGTCCTGACTTTC. Its translation: CASSRKPPGANVLTF.